Listed below are T cell receptor beta chains from one sample, sequenced in a study of post-analysis software for immune sequencing data. TCRdb called the PCR reads again in MiXCR, with one record for every CDR3 protein. The repertoire holds 150,000 to 200,000 distinct CDR3 sequences, with about 34% as singletons. The sequencing here drew on blood, taken after autologous hematopoietic stem cell transplantation. The receptors were gathered from a girl aged 5-17 years with multiple sclerosis. Both conserved end residues are part of each CDR3. D genes are given only for firm matches. Clone size is shown for a subset of rows, as once, few, many or a class of expanded clone.

cdr3_length	v_call	d_call	clone_size	j_call	cdr3_aa	cdr3_nt
12	TRBV2	TRBD2	NA	TRBJ2-1	CASGGLANKQFF	TGTGCCAGCGGGGGACTAGCCAATAAGCAGTTCTTC
13	TRBV29-1	NA	NA	TRBJ1-1	CSVAFRGGTEAFF	TGCAGCGTTGCGTTTCGGGGGGGCACTGAAGCTTTCTTT
17	TRBV5-1	NA	NA	TRBJ2-3	CTSSLARTRGSADTQYF	TGCACCAGCAGCTTGGCCCGGACTCGAGGTTCCGCAGATACGCAGTATTTT
15	TRBV28	TRBD2	NA	TRBJ2-7	CASSLFGGSYYEQYF	TGTGCCAGCAGTTTATTTGGCGGGAGTTACTACGAGCAGTACTTC
14	TRBV7-2	NA	NA	TRBJ2-1	CASSLDSDYNEQFF	TGTGCCAGCAGCTTAGATAGCGATTACAATGAGCAGTTCTTC
12	TRBV7-2	NA	NA	TRBJ2-1	CASRRENNEQFF	TGTGCCAGCAGACGCGAAAACAATGAGCAGTTCTTC
16	TRBV6-2/TRBV6-3	TRBD2	few	TRBJ2-5	CASRASTTSGRLTQYF	TGTGCCAGCAGAGCCTCGACAACTAGCGGGAGATTGACCCAGTACTTC
11	TRBV2	NA	few	TRBJ2-7	CAGKGEYEQYF	TGTGCCGGGAAGGGGGAGTACGAGCAGTACTTC
14	TRBV14	TRBD1	few	TRBJ2-3	CASSGTGYPDAQYF	TGTGCCAGCAGCGGGACAGGGTATCCAGATGCGCAGTATTTT
15	TRBV20-1	NA	few	TRBJ2-1	CSAEEAGRSYNEQFF	TGCAGTGCGGAAGAAGCAGGGAGGTCCTACAATGAGCAGTTCTTC
13	TRBV7-9	TRBD1	NA	TRBJ1-2	CASSRGTGDGYTF	TGTGCCAGCAGCCGCGGGACAGGGGATGGCTACACCTTC
14	TRBV4-3	TRBD1	few	TRBJ2-3	CASSRDSHTDTQYF	TGCGCCAGCAGCAGGGACAGTCACACAGATACGCAGTATTTT
15	TRBV6-5	NA	few	TRBJ1-3	CASSYSSGAGNTIYF	TGTGCCAGCAGTTACTCTTCCGGGGCTGGAAACACCATATATTTT
11	TRBV29-1	NA	many	TRBJ2-6	CSAWGANVLTF	TGCAGCGCCTGGGGGGCCAACGTCCTGACTTTC
11	TRBV5-6	NA	few	TRBJ2-7	CASSLDYEQYF	TGTGCCAGCAGCTTGGACTACGAGCAGTACTTC
16	TRBV4-3	TRBD1	many	TRBJ1-6	CASSQEVGQPNSPLHF	TGCGCCAGCAGCCAAGAAGTGGGACAGCCAAATTCACCCCTCCACTTT
13	TRBV27	NA	NA	TRBJ1-5	CASSLAVNQPQHF	TGTGCCAGCAGTTTAGCTGTCAATCAGCCCCAGCATTTT